The next 7 T cell receptor beta chains were all read from a single sample in a study of blood T cell repertoires in COVID-19. Generated by immunoSEQ multiplex PCR, the TCRdb table keeps only in-frame clones and is missing some. The table shows over 350,000 clones, with about 89% occurring only once. The sample consisted of peripheral blood. All receptors derive from a woman in her thirties with acute or convalescent COVID-19.

This clone was seen once. V gene TRBV6-6 combines with J gene TRBJ1-1, with D perhaps TRBD1 (5 bases). Trimming removed 1 base from V and 3 bases from J, with 12 bases in between. This CDR3 has 15 amino acids. Germline V gene lookup returns CDR1 MNHNY and CDR2 SVGAGI (reference sequence). CDR3 sequence (DNA): TGTGCCAGCAGTTACTATCGGGGGTCGGACACTGAAGCTTTCTTT. Amino acid sequence: CASSYYRGSDTEAFF.

The rearrangement uses TRBV5-5 and TRBJ2-2, with TRBD2 identical over 7 bases. The V segment lost 6 bases and the J segment 7 bases; nucleotides outside the gene matches: 12. Germline CDR1 is SGHKS and CDR2 is YYEKEE (reference sequence). CDR3 length: 15 residues. DNA for the CDR3: TGTGCCAGCATCAACCAAGCGGGGACCGTCGGGGAGCTGTTTTTT. As protein: CASINQAGTVGELFF.

The rearrangement uses TRBV2 and TRBJ1-4; no clear D gene. Trimming pared 7 bases from V and 11 bases from J, leaving 23 bases between. Germline V CDR1 and CDR2: SNHLY, FYNNEI. The CDR3 contains 15 residues. The CDR3 spells CASTSDRALGEKLFF. The CDR3 nucleotides are TGTGCCAGCACCTCCGACCGGGCCCTCGGGGAGAAACTGTTTTTT.

This clone was found once. This rearrangement joins TRBV9 to TRBJ1-2; D gene unclear. V lost 3 bases, J lost 6 bases, and 12 bases lay in between. The germline gives CDR1 SGDLS, CDR2 YYNGEE. The CDR3 totals 13 residues. Here the CDR3 reads CASSARPGNGYTF. CDR3 DNA: TGTGCCAGCAGCGCCCGTCCGGGGAATGGCTACACCTTC.

The V gene is TRBV6-5, the J gene TRBJ2-7, with D possibly TRBD2 on 7 matching bases. The CDR3 runs to 11 residues. Germline V gives CDR1 MNHEY, CDR2 SVGAGI. Trimming removed 8 bases from V and 7 bases from J, with 12 bases in between. This chain's CDR3 is CASQGRGEQYF. The CDR3 DNA reads as TGTGCCAGCCAGGGGCGGGGGGAGCAGTACTTC.

This chain links TRBV7-2 with TRBJ1-1; D is undetermined. CDR3 length: 13 amino acids. The V end lost 1 base, the J end lost 10 bases, and 13 bases lay between the germline ends. Germline V gene data show CDR1 as SGHTA and CDR2 as FQGNSA. The CDR3: CASSLGPTLGAFF. CDR3 in DNA: TGTGCCAGCAGCTTAGGGCCCACTCTAGGAGCTTTCTTT.

This rearrangement joins TRBV4-1 to TRBJ1-1; D not certain. The V gene's germline CDR1 is MGHRA and CDR2 YSYEKL. The CDR3 loop spans 13 amino acids. Trimming took off 4 bases at V and 3 bases at J, with 9 bases between the two ends. Here the CDR3 reads CASSLDRDTEAFF. The CDR3 bases are TGCGCCAGCAGCCTAGACCGCGACACTGAAGCTTTCTTT.